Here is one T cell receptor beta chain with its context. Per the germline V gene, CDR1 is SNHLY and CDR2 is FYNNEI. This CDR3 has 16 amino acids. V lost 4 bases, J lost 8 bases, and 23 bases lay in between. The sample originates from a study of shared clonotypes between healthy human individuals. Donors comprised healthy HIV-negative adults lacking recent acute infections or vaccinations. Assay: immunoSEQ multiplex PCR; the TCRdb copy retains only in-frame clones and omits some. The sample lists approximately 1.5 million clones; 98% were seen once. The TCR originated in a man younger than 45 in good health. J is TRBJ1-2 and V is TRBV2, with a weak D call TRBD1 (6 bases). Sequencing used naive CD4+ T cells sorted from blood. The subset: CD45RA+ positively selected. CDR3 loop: CASSATGTPAIKGYTF. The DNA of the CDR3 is TGTGCCAGCAGTGCTACCGGGACACCTGCGATTAAAGGCTACACCTTC.